This TCR beta chain came from a study of blood T cells in healthy people across ages (dated by TCRdb to 2013 to 2016). General notes on the study: In model experiments, template switching captured roughly one uniquely barcoded TCR beta cDNA molecule for every two T cells. Age-related changes in TCR beta repertoire diversity were measured in the study by deep sequencing normalized with unique cDNA molecular identifiers. The donors were divided into four age groups: young (average approximately 17 years), middle-aged (about 39), aged (about 60) and long-lived (around 80). For two donors (one aged 18 to 29 and one aged 80 or older), the study analyzed two additional independent replicas of 1 million unique cDNA reads from the same blood draw.

Overall study outcomes, separate from this receptor: Because profiling used bulk unsorted PBMCs, naive and antigen-experienced compartments could not be compared conclusively. Because the CMV infection status of the donors was unknown, age-related changes in expanded clonotypes may potentially have been confounded. Compared with the aged group, the long-lived group had more naive CD4+ T cells, fewer expanded clones and increased TCR diversity, a pattern suggesting age selection. There was a strong correlation between observed TCR beta diversity and the percentage of naive T cells measured by flow cytometry. Estimates of total diversity from one million sequenced T cells were regarded as lower bounds and underestimates. As age increased, observed TCR beta diversity per million T cells dropped in a roughly linear way, and a significant reduction was already evident by age 40.

Counted from cysteine to phenylalanine, this CDR3 has 18 amino acids. The DNA shown is the 54-base CDR3, in frame from base 1. Reading the germline V gene gives CDR1 SGHRS and CDR2 YFSETQ. V is trimmed back by 0 bases and J by 1 base, and the junction contains 5 bases that no gene match accounts for. The roughly 39 donors, aged roughly 6 to 95 years, were systemically healthy Caucasian individuals from Russia. Each donor gave approximately 9.4 milliliters of peripheral blood, drawn into EDTA-treated Vacutainer tubes. Ficoll-Paque density-gradient centrifugation was used to isolate PBMCs, with at least 6 million obtained per sample. Trizol reagent was used to extract total RNA from the PBMCs, yielding at least 6 micrograms per sample. The percentages of naive CD45RAhigh/CD27high T cells were determined by flow cytometry on a PBMC aliquot from every donor. The library was produced with 5' RACE. The instrument was an Illumina HiSeq 2500. A second PCR of about 6 to 11 cycles was performed with a sample-barcoded 5' primer and a J-beta primer mix. Each TCR beta cDNA molecule received a unique molecular identifier from a template-switch 5' adaptor carrying 12 random nucleotides. Each sample yielded at least 3 million CDR3-containing paired-end reads. All of the RNA was converted into first-strand cDNA using the Mint cDNA synthesis kit, with a TRBC-specific oligonucleotide serving as the primer. Following uracil-DNA glycosylase treatment, a first 18-cycle PCR with universal primers M1SS and BC2_uni_R was performed on all cDNA. The original pipeline was this. Each sample was normalized by randomly selecting 1 million high-quality reads, each carrying a distinct molecular identifier. Instead of being binned into consensus sequences, reads that shared molecular identifiers were thrown out. CDR3 identification, clonotype clustering and error correction used MiTCR with a Q25 quality threshold and the strictest error-elimination algorithm. A nonparametric unseen species model with Euler transformation was used to estimate lower-bound total TCR beta diversity. Clones were called with MiXCR by TCRdb after fastp trimmed the public reads at Q25, and only in-frame beta chains were retained. Each CDR3 protein gets just one entry, which takes the most common genes and DNA from the rows behind it. The V and J calls and clone size are TCRdb's, not the authors'. In all, the sample holds roughly 700,000 distinct CDR3 sequences, and around 25% of those were seen once. In total, the top ten clones hold more than 7.5% of the sample.

A note on this clonotype: There is no known antigen for this receptor. No base quality information exists; no much larger clone differs at one position.

The same data also contributed to another study, on T cells of mothers and their children. Drawing on the second study: Nine systemically healthy Caucasian individuals served as donors, namely three mothers together with their six children. cDNA synthesis consumed the entire amount of extracted RNA, loaded at around 1.4 ug RNA in each 15 ul reaction. In the second PCR, sample barcodes and 2-4 random nucleotides were introduced via the M1S primer. Over 8.5 million TCR beta CDR3 reads came from each mother, compared with 3.3 million or so reads from each child. TCR recombination output is similarly shaped by thymic selection in related and unrelated pairs, with a minor effect exerted by inherited differences. Normalized repertoire overlap in related mother-child pairs was always slightly higher than in unrelated mother-child pairs, but the difference was never significant. Persistent microchimeric T cell clones were not detected, at a sensitivity of 85 to 100 clones per million clonotypes. Deep NGS was used in the study to compare the TCR beta repertoires of mothers and children and to look for features that separate related mother-child pairs from unrelated individuals. On average, the children were about 10 +/- 4 years old, while the mothers were 40 +/- 4 years old. After adapters were ligated using NEBNext reagents, the libraries underwent 100+100 nt paired-end sequencing on an Illumina HiSeq 2000. To prevent cross-contamination, the mother and child libraries were prepared one month apart and sequenced in separate runs. Each donor had between 500,000 and 2,000,000 distinct TCR beta clonotypes identified. Naive TCR beta clonotypes were estimated from low-frequency clonotypes matched to each donor's FACS-determined naive share, without sorting.

The TCR was taken from a boy under 18 in good health. The material sequenced was blood. In this chain, TRBV5-1 is recombined with TRBJ2-6; the junction holds 9 bases that match TRBD2. The CDR3 reads CASSLAPSGISGANVLTF. The nucleotide sequence reads TGCGCCAGCAGCTTGGCCCCTAGCGGGATTTCTGGGGCCAACGTCCTGACTTTC.